Below are 22 T cell receptor beta chains sequenced from a single sample in a study of immune cell composition in non-small cell lung cancer. Clones were sequenced by immunoSEQ multiplex PCR, and TCRdb holds only the in-frame ones, with some missing. Of roughly 15,000 clones listed, around 63% are singletons. Input material: lung tumor tissue. The receptor set was obtained from a human donor with non-small cell lung cancer.

Sample share makes this clone medium-sized. J is TRBJ1-1 and V is TRBV7-8; 7 bases fit TRBD1. The CDR3 is 14 amino acids. Germline lookup yields CDR1 SGHVS and CDR2 FQNEAQ. The V segment lost 5 bases and the J segment 14 bases; nucleotides outside the gene matches: 17. The DNA for the CDR3 is TGTGCCAGCAGCCCAGAGAGGGGACAGCCCACGGTATTCTTT. It translates to CASSPERGQPTVFF.

This clone was counted a single time. The chain links TRBV18 to TRBJ1-1; D is perhaps TRBD1 (5 bases). This CDR3 spans 19 amino acids. Trimming left V 0 bases short and J 0 bases short, with 20 bases between. Germline values: CDR1 KGHSH, CDR2 LQKENI. CDR3 in DNA: TGTGCCAGCTCACCACCGGGAGGGGCCCCTTTTTCGATGAACACTGAAGCTTTCTTT. This codes for CASSPPGGAPFSMNTEAFF.

The chain joins TRBV10-3 to TRBJ1-1; D is possibly TRBD1 (6 bases). This CDR3 comprises 16 residues. Germline V gene lookup returns CDR1 ENHRY and CDR2 SYGVKD. The V end lost 6 bases, the J end lost 2 bases, and 19 bases lay between the germline ends. The CDR3 DNA reads as TGTGCCATCAGGGCTGATGGGGGGGGACAAAACACTGAAGCTTTCTTT. The encoded protein is CAIRADGGGQNTEAFF.

V is TRBV9 and J is TRBJ2-3; TRBD2 matches at 12 bases. The CDR3 consists of 15 residues. After removal of 0 bases from V and 10 bases from J, the junction contained 6 bases not matched to a gene. Germline CDR1 reads SGDLS; CDR2 reads YYNGEE. CDR3 loop: CASSVDLAGGRSQYF. The DNA for the CDR3 is TGTGCCAGCAGCGTAGACCTAGCGGGGGGGCGGTCGCAGTATTTT.

Concerning this clone itself: The sample holds other DNA sequences that translate to the same CDR3. This chain joins TRBV7-3 and TRBJ1-1, with no clear D. The CDR3 is made up of 13 amino acids. V was shortened by 3 bases and J by 1 base, with 6 bases between the two germline ends. Germline CDR1 is SGHTA and CDR2 is FQGTGA. DNA of the CDR3: TGTGCCAGCAGCTTCACGGGGAACACTGAAGCTTTCTTT. Its protein is CASSFTGNTEAFF.

V and J are TRBV15 and TRBJ1-2; no clear D gene. Germline CDR1 reads LNHNV; CDR2 reads YYDKDF (reference sequence). The CDR3 runs to 14 residues. The ends were cut back, 1 base at V and 2 bases at J, with 8 bases in the middle. In DNA form, the CDR3 reads TGTGCCACCAGCAGAGTGTTGACAAACTATGGCTACACCTTC. Protein: CATSRVLTNYGYTF.

This clone was detected only once. The gene calls are TRBV7-9 and TRBJ2-7; 7 bases agree with TRBD1. This CDR3 has 15 amino acids. The V segment lost 5 bases and the J segment 0 bases; nucleotides outside the gene matches: 7. Germline V gene sequence: CDR1 SEHNR, CDR2 FQNEAQ (reference sequence). CDR3 in amino acids: CASSRPDRPSYEQYF. The CDR3 nucleotides are TGTGCCAGCAGCAGACCGGACAGGCCCTCCTACGAGCAGTACTTC.

This clone was seen once. The chain carries TRBV10-3 and TRBJ2-7, with D possibly being TRBD1 (5 bases). The germline V gene has CDR1 ENHRY and CDR2 SYGVKD. The CDR3 contains 17 residues. Trimming left V 5 bases short and J 4 bases short, with 24 bases between. The CDR3 nucleotides are TGTGCCATCAGTAGAAAAGTTACAGGCCCGGTCGAATACGAGCAGTACTTC. Translation: CAISRKVTGPVEYEQYF.

The chain employs TRBV5-4 and TRBJ1-1; D is undetermined. CDR3 size: 13 residues. Trimming shortened V by 3 bases and J by 6 bases, and 12 bases separated the two germline ends. Germline V gene lookup returns CDR1 SGHNT and CDR2 YYREEE (reference sequence). The CDR3 bases are TGTGCCAGCAGCTCTCAACCCGGGGCTGAAGCTTTCTTT. Its protein product is CASSSQPGAEAFF.

This chain joins TRBV5-5 and TRBJ2-1; 10 positions agree with TRBD2. Looked up from germline, CDR1 is SGHKS and CDR2 is YYEKEE (reference sequence). V shed 5 bases, J shed 4 bases, and the junction held 9 bases outside the gene matches. CDR3 size: 16 residues. The chain's CDR3 is CASRSRGAGGYNEQFF. CDR3 DNA: TGTGCCAGCAGAAGCCGTGGAGCGGGGGGGTACAATGAGCAGTTCTTC.

This chain connects TRBV4-1 to TRBJ1-1, with 7 bases lining up with TRBD1. Germline CDR1 reads MGHRA; CDR2 reads YSYEKL. This CDR3 contains 20 residues. V lost 0 bases, J lost 9 bases, and 25 bases stayed unmatched. CDR3 nucleotide sequence: TGCGCCAGCAGCCAAGATTTGAGTTTGGGACAGAGCGAACGAGAAAGGAAAGCTTTCTTT. Translation: CASSQDLSLGQSERERKAFF.

The V gene is TRBV11-3, the J gene TRBJ2-7; 8 bases are a match to TRBD2. V was clipped by 5 bases and J by 0 bases; unmatched bases: 9. CDR1 SGHNT and CDR2 YENEEA come from the germline V gene. The CDR3 is 16 amino acids. CDR3 nucleotide sequence: TGTGCCAGCAGCCCCGGGGAGCGGGGGCCCTCCTACGAGCAGTACTTC. Protein: CASSPGERGPSYEQYF.

The chain uses TRBV4-3 and TRBJ1-2; D is perhaps TRBD1 (5 bases). Germline CDR1 and CDR2: LGHNA and YSLEER. CDR3 size: 13 residues. V was clipped by 3 bases and J by 4 bases, with 9 bases between them. In nucleotides, the CDR3 is TGCGCCAGCAGCCATGACAGATCCTATGGCTACACCTTC. Protein sequence: CASSHDRSYGYTF.

The chain combines TRBV5-6 with TRBJ1-2; 7 nucleotides agree with TRBD1. J lost 4 bases, V lost 3 bases, and 3 bases had no gene match. This CDR3 contains 13 residues. CDR1 and CDR2 (germline): SGHDT, YYEEEE. CDR3 sequence (DNA): TGTGCCAGCAGCTCGTCAGGGGGCTATGGCTACACCTTC. Translated, it gives CASSSSGGYGYTF.

V is TRBV5-6 and J is TRBJ1-2; 8 nucleotides match TRBD1. The CDR3 sequence is 14 residues long. V shed 4 bases, J shed 8 bases, and the junction held 10 bases outside the gene matches. Germline loops: CDR1 SGHDT, CDR2 YYEEEE. This CDR3 reads CASSLRQGMGGYTF. DNA for the CDR3: TGTGCCAGCAGCCTCAGACAGGGGATGGGGGGCTACACCTTC.

On this clone: The sample contains more than one DNA sequence encoding this CDR3. V usage is TRBV11-3 and J usage is TRBJ2-3; no clear D gene. Germline-derived CDR1 and CDR2 are SGHNT and YENEEA. There are 12 residues in the CDR3. Trimming left V 6 bases short and J 2 bases short, with 6 bases between. This chain's CDR3 is CASSFHTDTQYF. The DNA of the CDR3 is TGTGCCAGCAGTTTCCACACAGATACGCAGTATTTT.

The V gene is TRBV5-6, the J gene TRBJ1-2; 7 bases map to TRBD1. The V gene end was trimmed by 0 bases and the J gene end by 7 bases; junction bases not matched to a gene: 3. Germline-derived CDR1 and CDR2 are SGHDT and YYEEEE. CDR3 size: 13 residues. The CDR3 sequence is CASSLEGGSGYTF. As DNA, the CDR3 is TGTGCCAGCAGCTTGGAAGGGGGCTCTGGCTACACCTTC.

The CDR3 sequence is CASSLEFLTGQGAGELFF. The CDR3 coding sequence is TGTGCCAGCAGCTTGGAGTTTTTAACAGGGCAAGGGGCCGGGGAGCTGTTTTTT. J is TRBJ2-2 and V is TRBV5-6; tentative D call: TRBD1 (6 bases). CDR1 is SGHDT and CDR2 is YYEEEE in the germline V gene. V gave up 0 bases and J gave up 6 bases, with 21 bases separating them. The CDR3 length is 18 residues.

The chain couples TRBV4-2 to TRBJ1-4; weak D call: TRBD1 (6 bases). This CDR3 spans 14 amino acids. CDR1 and CDR2 (germline): LGHNA, YNFKEQ. Trimming cost V 1 base and J 6 bases, with 9 bases left between them. The CDR3 nucleotides read TGTGCCAGCAGCCAAGGGACAGTCGATGAAAAACTGTTTTTT. This sequence encodes CASSQGTVDEKLFF.

V is TRBV19 and J is TRBJ2-7, with TRBD1 as a possible D gene (5 bases). The length of the CDR3 is 14 residues. V was pared by 3 bases and J by 2 bases, with 11 bases between. Looked up from germline, CDR1 is LNHDA and CDR2 is SQIVND (reference sequence). For the CDR3, the DNA is TGTGCCAGTAGTATCTGGGGCGGACCCTACGAGCAGTACTTC. It encodes CASSIWGGPYEQYF. Looking up the rest from reference TRBV19 and TRBJ2-7 gives the full variable domain: DGGITQSPKYLFRKEGQNVTLSCEQNLNHDAMYWYRQDPGQGLRLIYYSQIVNDFQKGDIAEGYSVSREKKESFPLTVTSAQKNPTAFYLCASSIWGGPYEQYFGPGTRLTVT.

This clone is termed medium-sized (0.01 to 0.1%). The rearrangement links TRBV5-1 to TRBJ2-2, with 7 bases lining up with TRBD2. The V gene's germline CDR1 is SGHRS and CDR2 YFSETQ. V dropped 4 bases and J dropped 1; count of bases not matched to a gene: 10. This CDR3 spans 17 amino acids. The CDR3 DNA reads TGCGCCAGCAGCACCGGACTAGTCATGGAGAACACCGGGGAGCTGTTTTTT. Its protein is CASSTGLVMENTGELFF. The full variable domain, with the rest looked up from reference TRBV5-1 and TRBJ2-2, is KAGVTQTPRYLIKTRGQQVTLSCSPISGHRSVSWYQQTPGQGLQFLFEYFSETQRNKGNFPGRFSGRQFSNSRSEMNVSTLELGDSALYLCASSTGLVMENTGELFFGEGSRLTVL.

This chain links TRBV6-5 with TRBJ2-7; 8 positions agree with TRBD2. There are 11 residues in the CDR3. The germline gives CDR1 MNHEY, CDR2 SVGAGI. The trim removed 8 bases at V and 6 bases at J, leaving 3 bases unmatched. The CDR3 region has the DNA TGTGCCAGCCGGGGGGGGGCCGAGCAGTACTTC. This codes for CASRGGAEQYF.